This T cell receptor (beta chain) was identified during a study of blood T cell repertoires in COVID-19. Study as a whole: Whether acute or convalescent, the COVID-19 samples came from the United States, Italy and Spain. PBMCs, B-cell-depleted T cells, or T cells provided the cDNA or gDNA that made up the material.

V dropped 0 bases and J dropped 4 bases, with 9 bases sitting between them. From germline, CDR1 is SGHTA and CDR2 FQGNSA. CDR3 size: 14 residues. Original methodology: Amplification of reference gene primers was used by the study to estimate nucleated cell counts. Clones were read by immunoSEQ multiplex PCR, and TCRdb kept only the in-frame ones, dropping some. V and J calls plus clone size are reproduced from that table; the DNA served to infer D and trimming. The sample records about 270,000 clones, around 82% being singletons. Sequenced sample: peripheral blood. The sequence was obtained from a woman between 18 and 30 years old with acute or convalescent COVID-19. This chain joins TRBV7-2 and TRBJ1-2; unclear D gene. In DNA, the CDR3 is TGTGCCAGCAGCTTAGCTGGCAAGATCTATGGCTACACCTTC. Translation gives CASSLAGKIYGYTF. Full variable domain (outside the CDR3, taken from reference TRBV7-2 and TRBJ1-2): GAGVSQSPSNKVTEKGKDVELRCDPISGHTALYWYRQSLGQGLEFLIYFQGNSAPDKSGLPSDRFSAERTGGSVSTLTIQRTQQEDSAVYLCASSLAGKIYGYTFGSGTRLTVV.